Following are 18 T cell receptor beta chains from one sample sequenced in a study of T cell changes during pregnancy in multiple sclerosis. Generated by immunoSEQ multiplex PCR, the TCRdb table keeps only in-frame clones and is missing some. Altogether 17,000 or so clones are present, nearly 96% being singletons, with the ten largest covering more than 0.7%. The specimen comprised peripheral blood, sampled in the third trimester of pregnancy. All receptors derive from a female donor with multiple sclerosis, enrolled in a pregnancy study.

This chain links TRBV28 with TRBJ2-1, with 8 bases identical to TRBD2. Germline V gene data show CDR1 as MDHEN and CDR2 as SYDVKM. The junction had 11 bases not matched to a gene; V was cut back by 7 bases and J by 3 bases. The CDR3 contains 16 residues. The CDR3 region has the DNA TGTGCCAGCACGGCGGACGGCGGGAGGAGCTACAATGAGCAGTTCTTC. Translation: CASTADGGRSYNEQFF.

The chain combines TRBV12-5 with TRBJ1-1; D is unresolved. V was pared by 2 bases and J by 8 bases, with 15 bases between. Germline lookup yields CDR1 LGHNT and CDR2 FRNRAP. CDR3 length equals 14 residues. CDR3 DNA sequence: TGTGCTAGTGGTTTGCCCAGTAGCGCAGTGGAAGCTTTCTTT. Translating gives CASGLPSSAVEAFF.

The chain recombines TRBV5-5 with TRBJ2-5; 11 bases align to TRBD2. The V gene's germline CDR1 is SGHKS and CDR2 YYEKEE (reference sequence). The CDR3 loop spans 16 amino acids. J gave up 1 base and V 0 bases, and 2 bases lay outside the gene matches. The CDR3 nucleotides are TGTGCCAGCAGCTTGGTAGCGGGGGGGAGCCAAGAGACCCAGTACTTC. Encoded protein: CASSLVAGGSQETQYF.

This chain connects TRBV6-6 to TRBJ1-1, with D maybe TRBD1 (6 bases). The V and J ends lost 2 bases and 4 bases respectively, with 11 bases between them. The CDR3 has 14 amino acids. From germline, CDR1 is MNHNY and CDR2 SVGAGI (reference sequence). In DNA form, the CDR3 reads TGTGCCAGCAGTTACCTTGACAGGCCCACTGAAGCTTTCTTT. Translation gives CASSYLDRPTEAFF.

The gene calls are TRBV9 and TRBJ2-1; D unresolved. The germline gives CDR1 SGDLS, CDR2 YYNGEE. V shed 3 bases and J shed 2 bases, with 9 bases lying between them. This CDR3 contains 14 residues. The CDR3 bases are TGTGCCAGCAGCGGAGTTGGGCCCTACAATGAGCAGTTCTTC. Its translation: CASSGVGPYNEQFF.

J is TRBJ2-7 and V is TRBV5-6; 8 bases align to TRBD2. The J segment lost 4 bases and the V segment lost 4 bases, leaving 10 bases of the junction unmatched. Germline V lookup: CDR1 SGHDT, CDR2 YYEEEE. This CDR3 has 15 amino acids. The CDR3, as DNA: TGTGCCAGCAGCCTTTCTAGCGGGCGTCGGTACGAGCAGTACTTC. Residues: CASSLSSGRRYEQYF.

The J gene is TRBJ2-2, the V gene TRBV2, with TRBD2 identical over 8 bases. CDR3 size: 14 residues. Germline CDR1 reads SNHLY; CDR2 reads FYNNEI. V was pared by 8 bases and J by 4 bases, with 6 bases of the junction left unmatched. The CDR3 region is CASSSGGATGELFF. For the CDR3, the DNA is TGTGCCAGCTCTTCGGGGGGGGCCACCGGGGAGCTGTTTTTT. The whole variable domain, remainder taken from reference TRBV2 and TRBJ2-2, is EPEVTQTPSHQVTQMGQEVILRCVPISNHLYFYWYRQILGQKVEFLVSFYNNEISEKSEIFDDQFSVERPDGSNFTLKIRSTKLEDSAMYFCASSSGGATGELFFGEGSRLTVL.

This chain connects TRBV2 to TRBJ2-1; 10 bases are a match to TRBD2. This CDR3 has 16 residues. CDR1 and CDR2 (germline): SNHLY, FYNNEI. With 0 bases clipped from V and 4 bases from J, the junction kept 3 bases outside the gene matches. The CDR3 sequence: CASSEAWTSGYNEQFF. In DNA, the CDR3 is TGTGCCAGCAGTGAAGCTTGGACTAGCGGTTACAATGAGCAGTTCTTC.

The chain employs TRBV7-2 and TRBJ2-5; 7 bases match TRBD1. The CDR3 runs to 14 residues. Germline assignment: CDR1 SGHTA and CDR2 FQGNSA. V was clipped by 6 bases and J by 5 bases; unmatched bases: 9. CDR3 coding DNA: TGTGCCAGCAGAGTTCTAGGGGGCGTCGAGACCCAGTACTTC. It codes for CASRVLGGVETQYF.

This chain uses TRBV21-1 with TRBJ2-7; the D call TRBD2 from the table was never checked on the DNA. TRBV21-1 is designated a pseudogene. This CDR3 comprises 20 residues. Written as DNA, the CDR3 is TGTGCCAGCAGCAAAGAAAGGGCTAGCGGGAGGGCAGGTCTTACCTACGAGCAGTACTTC. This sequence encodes CASSKERASGRAGLTYEQYF.

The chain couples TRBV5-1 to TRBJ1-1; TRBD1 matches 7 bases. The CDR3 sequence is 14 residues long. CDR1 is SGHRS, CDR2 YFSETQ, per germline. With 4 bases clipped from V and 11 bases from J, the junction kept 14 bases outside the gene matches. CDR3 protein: CASSMGTALDMAFF. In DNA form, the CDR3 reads TGCGCCAGCAGCATGGGGACAGCCCTCGATATGGCTTTCTTT.

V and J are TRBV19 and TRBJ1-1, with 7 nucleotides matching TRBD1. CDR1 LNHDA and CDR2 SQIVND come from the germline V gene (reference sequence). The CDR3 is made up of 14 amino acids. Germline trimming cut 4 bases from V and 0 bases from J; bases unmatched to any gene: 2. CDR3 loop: CASSRGQMNTEAFF. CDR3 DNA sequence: TGTGCCAGTAGTAGGGGACAGATGAACACTGAAGCTTTCTTT.

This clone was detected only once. CDR3 DNA sequence: TGTGCCAGCAGCCCCCTCCAAGGGAGCTATGGCTACACCTTC. Protein sequence: CASSPLQGSYGYTF. J is TRBJ1-2 and V is TRBV13, with no clear D. Germline values: CDR1 PRHDT, CDR2 FYEKMQ (reference sequence). V lost 5 bases and J 4 bases, leaving 14 bases between the germline ends. The CDR3 runs to 14 residues.

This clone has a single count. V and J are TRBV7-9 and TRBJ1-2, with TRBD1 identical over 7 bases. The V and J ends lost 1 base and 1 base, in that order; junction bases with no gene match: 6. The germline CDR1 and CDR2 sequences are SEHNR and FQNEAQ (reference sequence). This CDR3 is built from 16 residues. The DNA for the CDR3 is TGTGCCAGCAGCTTAGTGGGACAGATACTTAACTATGGCTACACCTTC. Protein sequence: CASSLVGQILNYGYTF.

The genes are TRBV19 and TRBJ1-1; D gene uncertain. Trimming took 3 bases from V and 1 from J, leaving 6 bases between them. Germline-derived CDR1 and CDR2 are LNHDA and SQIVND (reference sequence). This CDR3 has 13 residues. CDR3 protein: CASSISGNTEAFF. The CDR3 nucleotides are TGTGCCAGTAGTATCTCAGGGAACACTGAAGCTTTCTTT.

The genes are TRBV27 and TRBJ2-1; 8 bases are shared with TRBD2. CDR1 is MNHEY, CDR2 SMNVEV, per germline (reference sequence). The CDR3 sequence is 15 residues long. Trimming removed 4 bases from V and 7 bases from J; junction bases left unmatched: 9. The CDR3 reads CASSSRGRSGNEQFF. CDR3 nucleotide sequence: TGTGCCAGCAGTTCACGCGGGAGGTCCGGGAATGAGCAGTTCTTC.

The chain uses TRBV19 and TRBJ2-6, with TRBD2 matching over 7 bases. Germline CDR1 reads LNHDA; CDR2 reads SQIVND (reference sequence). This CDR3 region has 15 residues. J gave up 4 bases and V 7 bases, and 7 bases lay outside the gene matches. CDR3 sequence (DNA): TGTGCCAGTATTCCGGGGGGTCTAGGGGCCAACGTCCTGACTTTC. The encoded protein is CASIPGGLGANVLTF.

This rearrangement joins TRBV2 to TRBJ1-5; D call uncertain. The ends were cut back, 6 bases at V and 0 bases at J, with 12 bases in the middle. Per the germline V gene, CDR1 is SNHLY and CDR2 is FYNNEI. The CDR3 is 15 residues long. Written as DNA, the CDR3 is TGTGCCAGCAGGACCACAGCATATAGCAATCAGCCCCAGCATTTT. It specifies CASRTTAYSNQPQHF.